The present TCR beta chain was sequenced within a study of identical twins. Notes on the study in general: Twins shared beta out-of-frame sequences in excess, but this excess was weaker. Insertions were fewer in abundant cord blood beta clonotypes, whereas memory repertoires showed none of this pattern. Monozygotic twin pairs showed more out-of-frame TCR alpha sharing than models estimated.

Template switching, a step in the protocol, added a universal primer site, and cDNA carried unique molecular identifiers. Via MiXCR, TCRdb re-called the 5' RACE reads, giving one row per CDR3 protein. The sample includes 700,000 to 950,000 distinct CDR3 sequences, 10% to 15% of them seen just once. CDR1 and CDR2 (germline): SGHDT, YYEEEE. The CDR3 sequence is 15 residues long. Trimming removed 0 bases at V and 5 bases at J, with 15 bases between. This clonotype was counted only a few times. As yet, its antigen is unknown. A further study also used this sample, focusing on yellow fever vaccine responses in identical twins.

The sample comprised PBMCs. The chain is built from TRBV5-6 and TRBJ2-7, with TRBD2 as a possible D gene (5 bases). The sequence was collected from a woman aged 18 to 35 in good health. The CDR3 DNA reads as TGTGCCAGCAGCTTGGTTCTGACTAAGAGGGACGAGCAGTACTTC. Translating gives CASSLVLTKRDEQYF. Filled out from reference TRBV5-6 and TRBJ2-7, the complete variable domain reads DAGVTQSPTHLIKTRGQQVTLRCSPKSGHDTVSWYQQALGQGPQFIFQYYEEEERQRGNFPDRFSGHQFPNYSSELNVNALLLGDSALYLCASSLVLTKRDEQYFGPGTRLTVT.